This is a list of T cell receptor beta chains from one sample in a study of cytomegalovirus exposure and HLA in healthy donors. Sequenced by immunoSEQ multiplex PCR; TCRdb stores in-frame clones only, minus some. The table has around 150,000 clones, 77% seen once. Sequencing was done on a sample of PBMCs. These receptors all come from a woman aged 25 to 39 in good health and CMV-seronegative. Each CDR3 is given with its conserved first and last residue. Fields, in order: J gene, clone size, D gene, V gene, CDR3 protein, CDR3 DNA. A D gene is named only where the DNA matches it firmly. Rows may omit the clone size; those that give it use once, few, many or a size class.

TRBJ2-3	NA	NA	TRBV7-2	CASSLVGAWTDTQYF	TGTGCCAGCAGCTTAGTGGGGGCCTGGACAGATACGCAGTATTTT
TRBJ2-7	NA	NA	TRBV7-9	CASSLIGGGDGEQYF	TGTGCCAGCAGCTTAATAGGGGGGGGCGACGGCGAGCAGTACTTC
TRBJ2-7	few	TRBD1	TRBV18	CASSPDRGNLGSYEQYF	TGTGCCAGCTCACCGGACAGGGGGAATTTGGGCTCCTACGAGCAGTACTTC
TRBJ1-3	few	TRBD1	TRBV7-9	CASTTGTAGNTIYF	TGTGCCAGCACTACCGGGACAGCTGGAAACACCATATATTTT
TRBJ2-5	NA	NA	TRBV6-4	CASSARGGATETQYF	TGTGCCAGCAGCGCACGTGGGGGGGCTACCGAGACCCAGTACTTC
TRBJ1-1	NA	TRBD1	TRBV6-1	CASKDTGGFAEAFF	TGTGCCAGCAAGGATACAGGGGGCTTCGCTGAAGCTTTCTTT
TRBJ2-5	NA	TRBD2	TRBV6-6	CASSSHSGGGETQYF	TGTGCCAGCAGTTCCCATAGCGGGGGGGGTGAGACCCAGTACTTC
TRBJ1-2	once	NA	TRBV30	CAWHPDRTYGYTF	TGTGCCTGGCACCCAGACAGGACGTATGGCTACACCTTC
TRBJ2-1	NA	TRBD2	TRBV9	CASSVGSSGSSYNEQFF	TGTGCCAGCAGCGTAGGCTCTAGCGGGAGCTCCTACAATGAGCAGTTCTTC
TRBJ2-2	NA	TRBD1	TRBV6-1	CASRRDRGNTGELFF	TGTGCCAGCAGACGGGACAGGGGGAACACCGGGGAGCTGTTTTTT
TRBJ1-1	NA	NA	TRBV5-5	CASSLNTEAFF	TGTGCCAGCAGCCTAAACACTGAAGCTTTCTTT
TRBJ2-7	NA	NA	TRBV7-8	CASSRDSKHEQYF	TGTGCCAGCAGTCGGGACTCCAAGCACGAGCAGTACTTC
TRBJ2-3	NA	TRBD2	TRBV6-4	CASSAGTSDTDTQYF	TGTGCCAGCAGCGCCGGGACTAGCGACACAGATACGCAGTATTTT
TRBJ2-1	NA	NA	TRBV6-1	CASSEGWDIYNEQFF	TGTGCCAGCAGTGAGGGCTGGGACATCTACAATGAGCAGTTCTTC
TRBJ2-1	NA	TRBD2	TRBV19	CASRLAGAYNEQFF	TGTGCCAGTAGGTTAGCGGGGGCCTACAATGAGCAGTTCTTC
TRBJ1-4	NA	NA	TRBV11-3	CASSLSEGKELFF	TGTGCCAGCAGCTTATCCGAGGGAAAGGAACTGTTTTTT
TRBJ2-3	NA	TRBD1	TRBV29-1	CSVESRDRVTDTQYF	TGCAGCGTTGAGTCCAGGGACAGGGTTACAGATACGCAGTATTTT
TRBJ2-3	NA	TRBD2	TRBV29-1	CSVPGGGAKKTDTQYF	TGCAGCGTCCCTGGCGGGGGGGCCAAAAAGACAGATACGCAGTATTTT
TRBJ2-5	NA	TRBD2	TRBV30	CAWSVGLADETQYF	TGTGCCTGGAGCGTTGGACTAGCCGATGAGACCCAGTACTTC
TRBJ1-5	few	TRBD1	TRBV6-5	CASSSLTGHINQPQHF	TGTGCCAGCAGTTCGCTGACAGGGCACATCAATCAGCCCCAGCATTTT
TRBJ1-1	NA	TRBD1	TRBV28	CASTYPGGVKMAFF	TGTGCCAGCACCTACCCAGGGGGCGTAAAGATGGCTTTCTTT
TRBJ2-4	NA	TRBD2	TRBV19	CASSPFGGAKNSQYF	TGTGCCAGTAGTCCTTTCGGGGGGGCCAAAAACAGTCAGTACTTC
TRBJ2-7	once	TRBD1	TRBV11-3	CASSPGGSLYEQYF	TGTGCCAGCAGCCCAGGGGGTTCCCTCTACGAGCAGTACTTC
TRBJ2-5	NA	TRBD1	TRBV2	CASSVPGQGYGQQYF	TGTGCCAGCAGTGTACCGGGACAGGGATATGGGCAGCAGTACTTC
TRBJ1-6	NA	NA	TRBV7-9	CASLKMGANSPLHF	TGTGCCAGCTTAAAAATGGGGGCTAATTCACCCCTCCACTTT
TRBJ2-1	NA	NA	TRBV7-2	CASSLVGTSGEQFF	TGTGCCAGCAGCTTGGTGGGGACATCAGGTGAGCAGTTCTTC
TRBJ1-4	NA	NA	TRBV30	CAWSRRATNEKLFF	TGTGCCTGGTCCAGGAGGGCAACTAATGAAAAACTGTTTTTT
TRBJ2-6	few	NA	TRBV2	CASTGQRGSGANGLTF	TGTGCCAGCACCGGCCAGAGAGGATCTGGGGCCAACGGCCTGACTTTC
TRBJ2-3	NA	NA	TRBV4-2	CASSPRVLTDTQYF	TGTGCCAGCAGCCCCCGAGTCCTCACAGATACGCAGTATTTT
TRBJ2-1	NA	NA	TRBV5-1	CASSLVPVSNEQFF	TGCGCCAGCAGCTTGGTACCAGTCAGCAATGAGCAGTTCTTC
TRBJ2-2	NA	TRBD1	TRBV9	CASSHTGEYTGELFF	TGTGCCAGCAGTCACACAGGGGAATACACCGGGGAGCTGTTTTTT
TRBJ2-1	NA	NA	TRBV29-1	CSVEMSSYNEQFF	TGCAGCGTTGAAATGAGCTCCTACAATGAGCAGTTCTTC
TRBJ1-1	NA	TRBD1	TRBV29-1	CSVVYWTGDGTEAFF	TGCAGCGTTGTCTATTGGACAGGGGATGGCACTGAAGCTTTCTTT
TRBJ1-2	NA	TRBD1	TRBV5-6	CASSFLGKGQGNYGYTF	TGTGCCAGCAGCTTCCTGGGGAAGGGACAGGGGAACTATGGCTACACCTTC
TRBJ2-7	NA	NA	TRBV2	CASSEQGGSYEQYF	TGTGCCAGCAGTGAACAGGGGGGCTCCTACGAGCAGTACTTC
TRBJ2-5	NA	TRBD1	TRBV7-9	CASSLLRGREETQYF	TGTGCCAGCAGCCTACTCAGGGGGCGGGAAGAGACCCAGTACTTC
TRBJ2-3	NA	TRBD2	TRBV7-2	CASSLTSGASTDTQYF	TGTGCCAGCAGCTTAACCAGCGGGGCCAGCACAGATACGCAGTATTTT
TRBJ2-1	NA	NA	TRBV9	CASSPGQPRDNEQFF	TGTGCCAGCAGCCCTGGACAGCCCCGGGACAATGAGCAGTTCTTC